Presented here are 3 T cell receptor beta chains from one specimen sequenced in a study of Graves' ophthalmopathy and Graves' hyperthyroidism. Transcripts of RNA were the source for amplifying TCR beta CDR3 regions. The first-round RT-PCR employed HTBI primers together with the Qiagen OneStep RT-PCR kit. A multiplex PCR was then performed as the second round. TCRdb reprocessed the multiplex PCR reads with MiXCR, giving one entry per CDR3 protein. The repertoire holds some 250,000 distinct CDR3 sequences, with around 50% as singletons. Sequencing was performed on peripheral blood. All receptors derive from an adult man with Graves' ophthalmopathy.

The J gene is TRBJ2-5, the V gene TRBV6-4, with TRBD2 matching over 9 bases. The trim removed 5 bases at V and 0 bases at J, leaving 4 bases unmatched. CDR3 length: 15 amino acids. Germline V gene lookup returns CDR1 MRHNA and CDR2 SNTAGT. CDR3 bases: TGTGCCAGCAGTCCCAGCGGGGGGAACCAAGAGACCCAGTACTTC. Its protein is CASSPSGGNQETQYF.

V is TRBV19 and J is TRBJ2-2; 8 positions agree with TRBD1. The CDR3 covers 18 residues. Losses at the gene ends were 0 bases for V and 4 bases for J; bases not matched to a gene: 10. The germline V gene encodes CDR1 LNHDA and CDR2 SQIVND (reference sequence). Written as DNA, the CDR3 is TGTGCCAGTAGTATAGATGAGGACAGGGCCATGGGCACCGGGGAGCTGTTTTTT. Its translation: CASSIDEDRAMGTGELFF.

The chain couples TRBV27 to TRBJ1-1; D may be TRBD1 (5 bases). CDR1 is MNHEY and CDR2 is SMNVEV in the germline V gene (reference sequence). V was trimmed by 10 bases and J by 4 bases, leaving 13 bases between them. The CDR3 is 12 amino acids. CDR3: CATSQGGTEAFF. The CDR3 nucleotides read TGTGCCACAAGCCAGGGAGGCACTGAAGCTTTCTTT.